A selection of T cell receptor beta chains follows, all from one sample in a study of shared clonotypes between healthy human individuals. Clones were sequenced by immunoSEQ multiplex PCR, and TCRdb holds only the in-frame ones, with some missing. Here the sample spans 1.4 million to 1.5 million clones, roughly 97% being singletons. The sequenced sample consisted of naive CD4+ T cells sorted from blood. These receptors were taken from a man younger than 40 in good health. Each CDR3 is given with its conserved first and last residue. A D gene is named only where the DNA matches it firmly. For some rows the clone size is stated as once, few or many, or as a class when expanded; others skip it.

CASSFQGGVGNQPQHF | TGTGCCAGCAGTTTCCAGGGGGGGGTCGGCAATCAGCCCCAGCATTTT | TRBJ1-5 | TRBD1 | TRBV28 | -
CSGSGQSSYEQYF | TGCAGCGGATCGGGACAGAGCTCCTACGAGCAGTACTTC | TRBJ2-7 | TRBD1 | TRBV29-1 | -
CASSYFGQGEAFF | TGTGCCAGCAGTTACTTCGGACAGGGTGAGGCTTTCTTT | TRBJ1-1 | TRBD1 | TRBV6-6 | -
CASSASTLTRAASYNEQFF | TGTGCCAGCAGCGCCAGCACTCTGACACGTGCGGCCTCCTACAATGAGCAGTTCTTC | TRBJ2-1 | - | TRBV9 | once
CASSQAGPNTGELFF | TGCGCCAGCAGCCAAGCAGGCCCGAACACCGGGGAGCTGTTTTTT | TRBJ2-2 | - | TRBV4-3 | -
CASSGITGLGGYTF | TGTGCCAGCAGCGGGATTACAGGGTTGGGAGGCTACACCTTC | TRBJ1-2 | - | TRBV9 | -
CASSQSGGNEQFF | TGTGCCAGCAGCCAGAGCGGGGGGAATGAGCAGTTCTTC | TRBJ2-1 | TRBD2 | TRBV5-6 | once
CAWSVVFNTGELFF | TGTGCCTGGAGTGTAGTCTTCAACACCGGGGAGCTGTTTTTT | TRBJ2-2 | - | TRBV30 | -
CASSLWGAAYYEQYF | TGTGCCAGCAGCTTGTGGGGGGCCGCATACTACGAGCAGTACTTC | TRBJ2-7 | - | TRBV5-5 | once
CASSLGPTSDTQYF | TGTGCCAGCAGCTTGGGGCCAACCTCAGATACGCAGTATTTT | TRBJ2-3 | - | TRBV5-5 | -
CASSDRVAGQPQHF | TGTGCCAGCAGTGACCGGGTCGCGGGGCAGCCCCAGCATTTT | TRBJ1-5 | - | TRBV6-1 | -
CASSLLRETQYF | TGTGCCAGCAGCTTACTCCGGGAGACCCAGTACTTC | TRBJ2-5 | - | TRBV7-2 | -
CASSEGVAKNIQYF | TGTGCCAGCAGTGAAGGAGTGGCCAAAAACATTCAGTACTTC | TRBJ2-4 | - | TRBV2 | -
CASSLVGQRNEKLFF | TGCGCCAGCAGCTTGGTGGGACAGCGTAATGAAAAACTGTTTTTT | TRBJ1-4 | TRBD1 | TRBV5-1 | -
CASSGAGSSSYEQYF | TGTGCCAGCAGTGGGGCAGGTTCTAGCTCCTACGAGCAGTACTTC | TRBJ2-7 | - | TRBV28 | -
CASIAYSNQPQHF | TGTGCCAGCATCGCCTATAGCAATCAGCCCCAGCATTTT | TRBJ1-5 | - | TRBV28 | -
CASSPPGQRNEESLYGYTF | TGTGCCAGCTCACCACCGGGGCAGAGGAACGAGGAATCCCTCTATGGCTACACCTTC | TRBJ1-2 | - | TRBV18 | -
CASSPKTAGANVLTF | TGTGCCAGCTCACCTAAGACAGCTGGGGCCAACGTCCTGACTTTC | TRBJ2-6 | - | TRBV18 | -
CAWTRGNSYNEQFF | TGTGCCTGGACGCGGGGGAATTCCTACAATGAGCAGTTCTTC | TRBJ2-1 | TRBD2 | TRBV30 | -
CASSQERHDFYEQYF | TGCGCCAGCAGCCAGGAGAGACATGATTTCTACGAGCAGTACTTC | TRBJ2-7 | - | TRBV4-3 | -
CASSTYLRTGVHGNQPQHF | TGTGCCAGCAGTACTTACCTTCGGACAGGGGTCCACGGCAATCAGCCCCAGCATTTT | TRBJ1-5 | TRBD1 | TRBV28 | -
CASSLHPLSKNIQYF | TGTGCCAGCAGCTTACACCCGTTATCCAAAAACATTCAGTACTTC | TRBJ2-4 | - | TRBV11-2 | -
CASSGTESSLIF | TGTGCCAGCAGTGGGACAGAATCCAGCCTAATCTTC | TRBJ2-1 | TRBD1 | TRBV28 | -
CASSPDPSSHYEQYF | TGTGCCAGCTCACCAGACCCTAGTTCCCACTACGAGCAGTACTTC | TRBJ2-7 | - | TRBV18 | -
CSVGNTEAFF | TGCAGCGTCGGGAACACTGAAGCTTTCTTT | TRBJ1-1 | - | TRBV29-1 | -
CASSLKGGGADTQYF | TGTGCCAGCAGCTTAAAAGGGGGAGGTGCAGATACGCAGTATTTT | TRBJ2-3 | - | TRBV7-9 | -
CASSSGQRNQPQHF | TGTGCCAGCAGTTCTGGACAGCGCAATCAGCCCCAGCATTTT | TRBJ1-5 | - | TRBV27 | -
CASSYSVWQGDKGQYF | TGTGCCAGCAGTTACTCGGTGTGGCAGGGTGATAAGGGGCAGTACTTC | TRBJ2-7 | - | TRBV6-5 | -
CASSDPGQRDSYEQYF | TGTGCCAGCAGTGACCCGGGGCAGCGGGACTCCTACGAGCAGTACTTC | TRBJ2-7 | TRBD2 | TRBV6-1 | -
CAISNRLENHPEKLFF | TGTGCCATCAGTAATAGATTAGAAAACCACCCTGAAAAACTGTTTTTT | TRBJ1-4 | - | TRBV10-3 | -
CASSPIGGAGPTSGANVLTF | TGTGCCAGCTCACCCATCGGGGGGGCTGGCCCCACCAGCGGGGCCAACGTCCTGACTTTC | TRBJ2-6 | TRBD2 | TRBV18 | -
CASGSGTFQDEQFF | TGTGCTAGTGGTTCCGGGACTTTTCAAGATGAGCAGTTCTTC | TRBJ2-1 | - | TRBV12-5 | -
CASSLAQGSYTF | TGTGCCAGCAGCTTAGCACAGGGTAGCTACACCTTC | TRBJ1-2 | - | TRBV7-9 | -
CASSSLGYTF | TGTGCCAGCAGTTCACTTGGCTACACCTTC | TRBJ1-2 | - | TRBV28 | -
CASGHRDSNQPQHF | TGTGCCAGCGGCCACAGGGATAGCAATCAGCCCCAGCATTTT | TRBJ1-5 | - | TRBV2 | -
CASSQENRGDTQYF | TGCGCCAGCAGCCAAGAAAATAGGGGAGATACGCAGTATTTT | TRBJ2-3 | - | TRBV4-3 | -
CASSFRDRSYEQYF | TGTGCCAGCAGCTTCCGGGACAGGTCCTACGAGCAGTACTTC | TRBJ2-7 | TRBD1 | TRBV5-6 | -
CASSWAGTGAYEQYF | TGTGCCAGCAGTTGGGCCGGGACTGGAGCCTACGAGCAGTACTTC | TRBJ2-7 | - | TRBV28 | once
CASTRKIRLAGIGDTQYF | TGTGCCAGCACCAGAAAAATCAGACTAGCGGGAATTGGAGATACGCAGTATTTT | TRBJ2-3 | TRBD2 | TRBV5-4 | -
CASSSTDRGVNTEAFF | TGTGCCAGCAGTTCCACTGACCGAGGGGTCAACACTGAAGCTTTCTTT | TRBJ1-1 | - | TRBV6-5 | once
CASSFTYEQYF | TGTGCCAGCAGTTTCACCTACGAGCAGTACTTC | TRBJ2-7 | - | TRBV6-1 | -
CASSLGFRDRVKGELFF | TGTGCCAGCAGCTTAGGATTCCGGGACAGGGTTAAAGGGGAGCTGTTTTTT | TRBJ2-2 | TRBD1 | TRBV7-3 | -
CASSLIGGQALLSGYTF | TGCGCCAGCAGCTTGATCGGGGGACAGGCCTTATTAAGTGGCTACACCTTC | TRBJ1-2 | TRBD1 | TRBV5-1 | -
CASSLIADNNQPQHF | TGTGCCAGCAGTCTTATCGCGGACAACAATCAGCCCCAGCATTTT | TRBJ1-5 | - | TRBV27 | -
CASSIPWDNEQFF | TGTGCCAGTAGTATCCCCTGGGACAATGAGCAGTTCTTC | TRBJ2-1 | - | TRBV19 | -
CSVVGGAQETQYF | TGCAGCGTTGTTGGGGGGGCACAAGAGACCCAGTACTTC | TRBJ2-5 | - | TRBV29-1 | -
CASMEEGMSNQPQHF | TGTGCCAGCATGGAAGAGGGGATGAGCAATCAGCCCCAGCATTTT | TRBJ1-5 | - | TRBV6-1 | -
CASTGGSSPLHF | TGTGCCAGCACGGGGGGCTCTTCACCCCTCCACTTT | TRBJ1-6 | - | TRBV6-5 | once
CASRYSGELFF | TGTGCCAGCAGATACAGCGGGGAGCTGTTTTTT | TRBJ2-2 | - | TRBV7-9 | few
CASSSGDGNEQFF | TGTGCCAGCAGTTCGGGAGATGGGAATGAGCAGTTCTTC | TRBJ2-1 | - | TRBV7-3 | -
CASGQGAYEQYF | TGTGCCTCGGGACAGGGGGCTTACGAGCAGTACTTC | TRBJ2-7 | TRBD1 | TRBV7-9 | -
CASSVAVQASGDNEQFF | TGTGCCAGCAGCGTAGCTGTTCAGGCTAGCGGAGACAATGAGCAGTTCTTC | TRBJ2-1 | TRBD2 | TRBV9 | -
CASSVVAGGPNEQYF | TGTGCCAGCAGCGTAGTGGCAGGGGGCCCCAACGAGCAGTACTTC | TRBJ2-7 | TRBD1 | TRBV9 | -
CASSVSGHNYGYTF | TGTGCCAGCAGCGTGTCAGGGCACAACTATGGCTACACCTTC | TRBJ1-2 | - | TRBV5-4 | few
CASSSLPSTDTQYF | TGTGCCAGCAGTTCCCTACCTAGCACAGATACGCAGTATTTT | TRBJ2-3 | - | TRBV28 | -
CGLKRGTGELFF | TGCGGCCTAAAGAGGGGCACCGGGGAGCTGTTTTTT | TRBJ2-2 | - | TRBV29-1 | -
CSARDSKLFF | TGCAGTGCTAGAGACTCAAAACTGTTTTTT | TRBJ1-4 | - | TRBV20-1 | -